Listed here are 29 T cell receptor beta chains from one sample, sequenced in a study of technical replicates of blood from a few donors. Here immunoSEQ multiplex PCR was the method, and the copy in TCRdb shows in-frame clones only, minus some. The sample contains 70,000 to 75,000 clones, over 90% of which appear only once. Sample: T cells isolated from PBMCs. These receptors originate from a human donor in good health.

This rearrangement joins TRBV5-1 to TRBJ1-2, with 7 bases aligning to TRBD1. Germline V gene lookup returns CDR1 SGHRS and CDR2 YFSETQ. The CDR3 has 15 amino acids. V gave up 0 bases and J gave up 4 bases; unmatched junction bases: 6. The CDR3 loop is CASSLVEGGPYGYTF. CDR3 nucleotides: TGCGCCAGCAGCTTGGTTGAAGGGGGCCCCTATGGCTACACCTTC.

The gene calls are TRBV4-1 and TRBJ1-5; D is unclear. Germline CDR1 is MGHRA and CDR2 is YSYEKL. This CDR3 spans 15 amino acids. V was cut by 4 bases and J by 1 base, with 11 bases left in between. As DNA, the CDR3 is TGCGCCAGCAGCCTCGCGGGGTTGAGCAATCAGCCCCAGCATTTT. Its translation is CASSLAGLSNQPQHF.

The gene calls are TRBV11-1 and TRBJ1-2, with a tentative D call TRBD1 (6 bases). V lost 0 bases and J 4 bases, leaving 6 bases between the germline ends. The CDR3 contains 13 residues. Germline V CDR1 and CDR2: SGHAT, FQDESV (reference sequence). The CDR3 coding sequence is TGTGCCAGCAGCTTAGCAGGGGGCTATGGCTACACCTTC. Protein: CASSLAGGYGYTF.

This clone appeared once. CDR3 coding DNA: TGTGCCAGCAGCTTAACCGGGGGACCGGATACGCAGTATTTT. This codes for CASSLTGGPDTQYF. This chain joins TRBV11-3 and TRBJ2-3; the D gene is possibly TRBD2 (6 bases). The V gene lost 2 bases and the J gene lost 6 bases, with 12 bases spanning the gap. Germline V gene sequence: CDR1 SGHNT, CDR2 YENEEA. This CDR3 is 14 amino acids long.

The rearrangement uses TRBV25-1 and TRBJ1-4; TRBD1 matches 12 bases. The CDR3 has 15 amino acids. The ends lost 7 bases at V and 11 bases at J; junction bases unmatched: 11. Germline values: CDR1 MGHDK, CDR2 SYGVNS. CDR3 nucleotides: TGTGCCAGCACCCACAGGGGACAGGGGGCAGGGAAACTGTTTTTT. It is translated as CASTHRGQGAGKLFF.

V is TRBV6-1 and J is TRBJ1-1; D uncertain. The CDR3 has 13 residues. With 2 bases removed from V and 8 bases from J, the gap between germline ends came to 12 bases. Looked up from germline, CDR1 is MNHNS and CDR2 is SASEGT. In DNA form, the CDR3 reads TGTGCCAGCAGTGAAATAATTTCGTTAGAAGCTTTCTTT. The encoded protein is CASSEIISLEAFF.

J is TRBJ2-1 and V is TRBV7-9; TRBD2 is a possible D gene (6 bases). The CDR3 is made up of 14 amino acids. Between the trimmed V and J ends, which lost 5 bases and 4 bases, there was a span of 12 bases. Germline V gene lookup returns CDR1 SEHNR and CDR2 FQNEAQ (reference sequence). This CDR3 is CASSIPGLYNEQFF. DNA for the CDR3: TGTGCCAGCAGCATCCCGGGACTTTACAATGAGCAGTTCTTC.

This chain links TRBV5-5 with TRBJ1-3; D possibly corresponds to TRBD1 (5 bases). The CDR3 runs to 14 residues. Germline lookup yields CDR1 SGHKS and CDR2 YYEKEE (reference sequence). V was clipped by 3 bases and J by 2 bases, with 9 bases between them. DNA for the CDR3: TGTGCCAGCAGCTCAGGGAGGGCTGGAAACACCATATATTTT. It yields the protein CASSSGRAGNTIYF. Full variable domain (remainder filled in from reference TRBV5-5 and TRBJ1-3): DAGVTQSPTHLIKTRGQQVTLRCSPISGHKSVSWYQQVLGQGPQFIFQYYEKEERGRGNFPDRFSARQFPNYSSELNVNALLLGDSALYLCASSSGRAGNTIYFGEGSWLTVV.

The chain combines TRBV28 with TRBJ1-2, with D hard to call. Trimming removed 1 base from V and 2 bases from J, with 14 bases in between. This CDR3 is 16 amino acids long. Germline V gene lookup returns CDR1 MDHEN and CDR2 SYDVKM. CDR3 in amino acids: CASSLLALGLNYGYTF. CDR3 in DNA: TGTGCCAGCAGTTTATTGGCGTTGGGCTTAAACTATGGCTACACCTTC.

This clone has a handful of counts. The chain combines TRBV5-6 with TRBJ2-7; 9 bases fit TRBD2. The J segment lost 3 bases and the V segment lost 2 bases, leaving 6 bases of the junction unmatched. Germline V CDR1 and CDR2: SGHDT, YYEEEE. The CDR3 contains 15 residues. CDR3 protein: CASSFWGRGGYEQYF. As DNA, the CDR3 is TGTGCCAGCAGCTTTTGGGGGCGGGGGGGCTACGAGCAGTACTTC.

The V gene is TRBV11-2, the J gene TRBJ1-1; 7 nucleotides align to TRBD1. The CDR3 is 13 residues long. V gave up 5 bases and J gave up 3 bases; unmatched junction bases: 3. CDR1 is SGHAT and CDR2 is FQNNGV in the germline V gene. CDR3 sequence: CASSADRDTEAFF. The CDR3 bases are TGTGCCAGCAGCGCCGACAGGGACACTGAAGCTTTCTTT.

The rearrangement uses TRBV7-2 and TRBJ1-6, with 8 bases aligning to TRBD1. Losses at the gene ends were 3 bases for V and 7 bases for J; bases not matched to a gene: 8. The CDR3 extends over 16 amino acids. Looked up from germline, CDR1 is SGHTA and CDR2 is FQGNSA. This CDR3 reads CASSLDGDRLNSPLHF. The CDR3 DNA reads TGTGCCAGCAGCTTGGACGGGGACAGGCTAAATTCACCCCTCCACTTT.

The V gene is TRBV6-6, the J gene TRBJ2-7; maybe TRBD2 (5 bases). The ends were cut back, 2 bases at V and 9 bases at J, with 11 bases in the middle. The CDR3 extends over 12 amino acids. Germline V gene sequence: CDR1 MNHNY, CDR2 SVGAGI (reference sequence). This chain's CDR3 is CASSYERDWQYF. The CDR3 nucleotides read TGTGCCAGCAGTTACGAGAGGGATTGGCAGTACTTC.

The chain's CDR3 is CASSLAQDEQYF. CDR3 DNA sequence: TGTGCCAGCAGCTTAGCCCAGGACGAGCAGTACTTC. The rearrangement uses TRBV7-9 and TRBJ2-7; D call uncertain. The CDR3 length is 12 residues. V lost 0 bases and J lost 5, with 5 bases in between. Germline V gene lookup returns CDR1 SEHNR and CDR2 FQNEAQ (reference sequence).

The V gene is TRBV5-4, the J gene TRBJ2-7, with 11 nucleotides matching TRBD2. The germline gives CDR1 SGHNT, CDR2 YYREEE (reference sequence). The CDR3 covers 15 residues. Trimming cost V 5 bases and J 0 bases; bases outside gene matches: 4. The CDR3 reads CASSKGTSGSYEQYF. The CDR3 nucleotides read TGTGCCAGCAGTAAGGGGACTAGCGGCTCCTACGAGCAGTACTTC.

This clone was observed a single time. The chain employs TRBV10-3 and TRBJ2-2; a weak D match, TRBD1 (5 bases). Germline CDR1 and CDR2: ENHRY and SYGVKD. The CDR3 runs 18 residues. The germline V and J ends were trimmed by 4 bases and 6 bases, with 24 bases remaining between them. CDR3 residues: CAISVLRSGTGQAGELFF. The CDR3 bases are TGTGCCATCAGTGTGTTAAGGTCTGGAACAGGTCAAGCCGGGGAGCTGTTTTTT.

This chain joins TRBV9 and TRBJ1-4; 7 positions agree with TRBD1. CDR3 length: 14 amino acids. V shed 3 bases, J shed 6 bases, and the junction held 5 bases outside the gene matches. In germline, CDR1 is SGDLS, CDR2 YYNGEE. CDR3 nucleotides: TGTGCCAGCAGCGGACGACAGGGCGATGAAAAACTGTTTTTT. The encoded protein is CASSGRQGDEKLFF.

This chain links TRBV15 with TRBJ1-3; D uncertain. V was clipped by 1 base and J by 1 base, with 5 bases between them. This CDR3 is built from 14 residues. The germline V gene encodes CDR1 LNHNV and CDR2 YYDKDF (reference sequence). CDR3 in DNA: TGTGCCACCAGCAGAGGAGAGTCTGGAAACACCATATATTTT. This gives the protein CATSRGESGNTIYF.

Here the CDR3 reads CAWRDRGVSYEQYF. Here the CDR3 DNA reads TGTGCCTGGCGGGACAGGGGCGTCTCCTACGAGCAGTACTTC. The rearrangement joins TRBV30 to TRBJ2-7, with TRBD1 matching over 10 bases. CDR1 is GTSNPN and CDR2 is SVGIG in the germline V gene (reference sequence). The CDR3 runs 14 residues. Unmatched junction bases numbered 4, after V lost 5 bases and J lost 0 bases.

Notes on this clone: An end of the junction differs from the germline gene, which may be a read error. This sequence joins TRBV14 and TRBJ1-2; 7 bases are shared with TRBD1. The CDR3 sequence is 14 residues long. In germline, CDR1 is SGHDN, CDR2 FVKESK. This CDR3 is CASSINRDSYGYTF. CDR3 DNA: TGTGCCAGCAGTATTAACCGGGACAGCTATGGCTATACCTTC.

The chain carries TRBV5-1 and TRBJ2-1; D is perhaps TRBD2 (5 bases). Between the trimmed V and J ends, which lost 6 bases and 6 bases, there was a span of 16 bases. Per the germline V gene, CDR1 is SGHRS and CDR2 is YFSETQ. The CDR3 has 14 residues. The CDR3 sequence: CASMRASLFNEQFF. As DNA, the CDR3 is TGCGCCAGCATGAGGGCTAGCCTCTTCAATGAGCAGTTCTTC.

The gene calls are TRBV19 and TRBJ2-2, with 7 bases matching TRBD1. The V gene's germline CDR1 is LNHDA and CDR2 SQIVND (reference sequence). The length of the CDR3 is 17 residues. V shed 3 bases and J 1 base; nucleotides not matched to a gene: 8. CDR3 protein: CASSIGRGGLNTGELFF. DNA for the CDR3: TGTGCCAGTAGTATTGGGCGAGGGGGCTTGAACACCGGGGAGCTGTTTTTT.

The chain has TRBV5-4 and TRBJ2-1; D may be TRBD2 (5 bases). The V and J ends lost 4 bases and 7 bases respectively, with 18 bases between them. The germline V gene has CDR1 SGHNT and CDR2 YYREEE (reference sequence). CDR3 length equals 15 residues. The CDR3 loop reads CASSVGHSAWNEQFF. As DNA, the CDR3 is TGTGCCAGCAGCGTGGGCCATAGCGCTTGGAATGAGCAGTTCTTC.

This rearrangement joins TRBV28 to TRBJ2-2; D is perhaps TRBD1 (6 bases). The V end was cut by 3 bases, the J end by 2 bases, with 10 bases between. Germline assignment: CDR1 MDHEN and CDR2 SYDVKM. CDR3 length: 15 amino acids. CDR3 coding DNA: TGTGCCAGCAGTTTGGCAGGGGAAAACACCGGGGAGCTGTTTTTT. Its protein product is CASSLAGENTGELFF.

This chain links TRBV9 with TRBJ2-7, with 12 positions matching TRBD2. Trimming cost V 4 bases and J 5 bases; bases outside gene matches: 16. The V gene's germline CDR1 is SGDLS and CDR2 YYNGEE. This CDR3 region has 18 residues. The CDR3 here is CASSSGLAGIQDFDEQYF. Here the CDR3 DNA reads TGTGCCAGCAGCTCAGGACTAGCGGGGATACAAGATTTCGACGAGCAGTACTTC.

This rearrangement joins TRBV10-3 to TRBJ1-1, with 7 bases lining up with TRBD1. The CDR3 length is 15 residues. Germline CDR1 ENHRY, CDR2 SYGVKD. V shed 3 bases, J shed 7 bases, and the junction held 11 bases outside the gene matches. Here the CDR3 DNA reads TGTGCCATCAGTGAAACCCTAAGGACAGGAGGTGAAGCTTTCTTT. This gives the protein CAISETLRTGGEAFF.

The chain recombines TRBV28 with TRBJ1-5, with D perhaps TRBD1 (5 bases). Germline V gene sequence: CDR1 MDHEN, CDR2 SYDVKM. CDR3 length: 15 amino acids. V lost 3 bases and J 4 bases, leaving 13 bases between the germline ends. CDR3 coding DNA: TGTGCCAGCAGTTTCTATCAGGGTAGGAATCAGCCCCAGCATTTT. As protein: CASSFYQGRNQPQHF.

This rearrangement joins TRBV9 to TRBJ2-7, with D maybe TRBD2 (5 bases). V was trimmed by 4 bases and J by 7 bases, leaving 18 bases between them. CDR1 and CDR2 (germline): SGDLS, YYNGEE. There are 14 residues in the CDR3. CDR3 amino acids: CASSTGPGRREQYF. The CDR3 DNA reads as TGTGCCAGCAGCACCGGTCCGGGAAGGCGGGAGCAGTACTTC.

The chain is built from TRBV6-1 and TRBJ2-7, with a weak D call TRBD2 (5 bases). The germline gives CDR1 MNHNS, CDR2 SASEGT. This CDR3 is built from 15 residues. V was clipped by 0 bases and J by 2 bases, with 11 bases between them. CDR3 residues: CASSEAAGNPYEQYF. The CDR3, as DNA: TGTGCCAGCAGTGAAGCGGCGGGTAACCCCTACGAGCAGTACTTC.